This is a list of T cell receptor beta chains from one sample in a study of early T cells in non-severe SARS-CoV-2 infection. In TCRdb, the 5' RACE reads were re-called with MiXCR into one record per CDR3 protein. The sample lists just under 45,000 distinct CDR3 sequences, approximately 11% seen once, with about 9.9% in the top ten. The sample consisted of whole blood. The receptors come from an adult who was a healthcare worker with PCR-confirmed SARS-CoV-2 infection or an uninfected control (not recorded which). Each CDR3 is given with its conserved first and last residue. D genes are given only for firm matches. Not every row has a clone size; where given, it reads once, few, many or a size class.

j_call: TRBJ2-2
v_call: TRBV2
d_call: -
clone_size: many
cdr3_nt: TGTGCCAGCAGTCTAGACATTTTCACCGGGGAGCTGTTTTTT
cdr3_aa: CASSLDIFTGELFF

j_call: TRBJ2-1
v_call: TRBV11-1
d_call: -
clone_size: -
cdr3_nt: TGTGCCAGCAGCTTGTCAGATACTGAGCAGTTCTTC
cdr3_aa: CASSLSDTEQFF

j_call: TRBJ2-7
v_call: TRBV2
d_call: -
clone_size: -
cdr3_nt: TGTGCCAGCAGTTCGACAGTGCAGACCCCCGAGCAGTACTTC
cdr3_aa: CASSSTVQTPEQYF

j_call: TRBJ2-3
v_call: TRBV6-4
d_call: TRBD2
clone_size: many
cdr3_nt: TGTGCCAGCAGTGCGGGGGGGGGCACAGATACGCAGTATTTT
cdr3_aa: CASSAGGGTDTQYF

j_call: TRBJ1-1
v_call: TRBV12-3/TRBV12-4
d_call: -
clone_size: many
cdr3_nt: TGTGCCAGCAACAGGCTGAACACTGAAGCTTTCTTT
cdr3_aa: CASNRLNTEAFF

j_call: TRBJ2-7
v_call: TRBV12-3/TRBV12-4
d_call: -
clone_size: few
cdr3_nt: TGTGCCAGCAGGGGGACGGCCTCCTACGAGCAGTACTTC
cdr3_aa: CASRGTASYEQYF

j_call: TRBJ2-1
v_call: TRBV4-3
d_call: TRBD2
clone_size: -
cdr3_nt: TGCGCCAGCAGCCAAGATGTTGCGACTAGCGGATTCTTGGAGCAGTTCTTC
cdr3_aa: CASSQDVATSGFLEQFF

j_call: TRBJ2-3
v_call: TRBV7-6
d_call: -
clone_size: many
cdr3_nt: TGTGCCAGCAGCTTTGAACAGGGCGCAGATACGCAGTATTTT
cdr3_aa: CASSFEQGADTQYF

j_call: TRBJ1-2
v_call: TRBV13
d_call: -
clone_size: many
cdr3_nt: TGTGCCAGCAGCTCCGGGGGACTATCTACTAACTATGGCTACACCTTC
cdr3_aa: CASSSGGLSTNYGYTF

j_call: TRBJ1-1
v_call: TRBV7-8
d_call: -
clone_size: -
cdr3_nt: TGTGCCAGCAGCTTACGGGACGCGAACACTGAAGCTTTCTTT
cdr3_aa: CASSLRDANTEAFF

j_call: TRBJ2-6
v_call: TRBV5-1
d_call: -
clone_size: few
cdr3_nt: TGCGCCAGCAGCTTGGGCAACTCTGGGGCCAACGTCCTGACTTTC
cdr3_aa: CASSLGNSGANVLTF

j_call: TRBJ2-2
v_call: TRBV29-1
d_call: -
clone_size: -
cdr3_nt: TGCAGCGCAGGACAGACGAACACCGGGGGGCTGTTTTTT
cdr3_aa: CSAGQTNTGGLFF

j_call: TRBJ2-7
v_call: TRBV20-1
d_call: TRBD2
clone_size: -
cdr3_nt: TGCAGTGCAAGCGGGGTTTCCTACGAGCAGTACTTC
cdr3_aa: CSASGVSYEQYF

j_call: TRBJ2-2
v_call: TRBV7-2
d_call: -
clone_size: many
cdr3_nt: TGTGCCAGCAGCTCCGAAGGGCCCGGGGAGCTGTTTTTT
cdr3_aa: CASSSEGPGELFF

j_call: TRBJ1-1
v_call: TRBV30
d_call: TRBD1
clone_size: -
cdr3_nt: TGTGCCTGGAGCGACAGGGGAGTCACTGAAGCTTTCTTT
cdr3_aa: CAWSDRGVTEAFF

j_call: TRBJ2-3
v_call: TRBV6-5
d_call: -
clone_size: many
cdr3_nt: TGTGCCAGCAGCTTAGAGTACGACACAGATACGCAGTATTTT
cdr3_aa: CASSLEYDTDTQYF

j_call: TRBJ1-4
v_call: TRBV27
d_call: TRBD1
clone_size: -
cdr3_nt: TGTGCCAGCAGTTCCATACAGGGGCTAGATGAAAAACTGTTTTTT
cdr3_aa: CASSSIQGLDEKLFF

j_call: TRBJ1-6
v_call: TRBV11-3
d_call: -
clone_size: few
cdr3_nt: TGTGCCAGCAGCTTAGGCGGGGTTGAGTCACCCCTCCACTTT
cdr3_aa: CASSLGGVESPLHF

j_call: TRBJ1-5
v_call: TRBV7-9
d_call: -
clone_size: few
cdr3_nt: TGTGCCAGCAGCCCCGGCCAGGCAGTAGGCAATCAGCCCCAGCATTTT
cdr3_aa: CASSPGQAVGNQPQHF

j_call: TRBJ2-3
v_call: TRBV29-1
d_call: -
clone_size: -
cdr3_nt: TGCAGCGTTGAAGCCTCGACTACCAGCACAGATACGCAGTATTTT
cdr3_aa: CSVEASTTSTDTQYF

j_call: TRBJ1-3
v_call: TRBV24-1
d_call: -
clone_size: few
cdr3_nt: TGTGCCACCAGTGATTTGAGGAGGGCACAATGGAACACCATATATTTT
cdr3_aa: CATSDLRRAQWNTIYF

j_call: TRBJ2-1
v_call: TRBV5-6
d_call: -
clone_size: many
cdr3_nt: TGTGCCAGCAGCGGACTGGACATCTTTTCCTACAATGAGCAGTTCTTC
cdr3_aa: CASSGLDIFSYNEQFF

j_call: TRBJ1-1
v_call: TRBV7-2
d_call: -
clone_size: -
cdr3_nt: TGTGCCAGCAGCTTTAACAGCCGCTATGCTTTCTTT
cdr3_aa: CASSFNSRYAFF

j_call: TRBJ2-5
v_call: TRBV2
d_call: -
clone_size: -
cdr3_nt: TGTGCCAGCACAATGAACACACCGCCGGAGACCCAGTACTTC
cdr3_aa: CASTMNTPPETQYF

j_call: TRBJ1-2
v_call: TRBV6-5
d_call: -
clone_size: few
cdr3_nt: TGTGCCAGCACCGCGGGCGTCAACTATGGCTACACCTTC
cdr3_aa: CASTAGVNYGYTF

j_call: TRBJ1-5
v_call: TRBV7-2
d_call: -
clone_size: many
cdr3_nt: TGTGCCAGCAGCTCAGCGGGGGTCCAGGGGAATCAGCCCCAGCATTTT
cdr3_aa: CASSSAGVQGNQPQHF

j_call: TRBJ1-6
v_call: TRBV5-1
d_call: -
clone_size: -
cdr3_nt: TGCGCCAGCAGCTTGGCCGGGACACTTAATTCACCCCTCCACTTT
cdr3_aa: CASSLAGTLNSPLHF

j_call: TRBJ1-1
v_call: TRBV7-2
d_call: -
clone_size: few
cdr3_nt: TGTGCCAGCAGCTTAGTCTCTGAAGCTTTCTTT
cdr3_aa: CASSLVSEAFF

j_call: TRBJ1-5
v_call: TRBV20-1
d_call: -
clone_size: few
cdr3_nt: TGCAGTGCTCCAGCCGGGACAAGTCCTCATCAGCCCCAGCATTTT
cdr3_aa: CSAPAGTSPHQPQHF

j_call: TRBJ2-7
v_call: TRBV19
d_call: -
clone_size: many
cdr3_nt: TGTGCCAGTAGATCCGTTATGGGGGCGGGATACGAGCAGTACTTC
cdr3_aa: CASRSVMGAGYEQYF

j_call: TRBJ2-2
v_call: TRBV7-3
d_call: -
clone_size: few
cdr3_nt: TGTGCCAGCAAAGTTGTCGTGGGCTCGACCGGGGAGCTGTTTTTT
cdr3_aa: CASKVVVGSTGELFF

j_call: TRBJ2-4
v_call: TRBV24-1
d_call: -
clone_size: -
cdr3_nt: TGTGCCACCAGTGATCGACAGGCTCGGGGAAACATTCAGTACTTC
cdr3_aa: CATSDRQARGNIQYF

j_call: TRBJ1-1
v_call: TRBV24-1
d_call: -
clone_size: -
cdr3_nt: TGTGCCACCAGTGATTTATGGGCTTTCTTT
cdr3_aa: CATSDLWAFF

j_call: TRBJ2-5
v_call: TRBV6-5
d_call: -
clone_size: many
cdr3_nt: TGTGCCAGCAAGGTGGGCGAAGAGACCCAGTACTTC
cdr3_aa: CASKVGEETQYF

j_call: TRBJ2-5
v_call: TRBV5-6
d_call: -
clone_size: -
cdr3_nt: TGTGCCAGCGGGGCGACCGAAGAGACCCAGTACTTC
cdr3_aa: CASGATEETQYF